This T cell receptor (beta chain) was identified during a study of blood T cell repertoires in COVID-19. Study details: There were acute and convalescent COVID-19 samples, and they came from the United States, Italy and Spain. From T cells, B-cell-depleted T cells, or PBMCs came the material, which was cDNA or gDNA.

The germline CDR1 and CDR2 sequences are LGHDT and YNNKEL (reference sequence). V dropped 2 bases and J dropped 3 bases, with 7 bases sitting between them. CDR3 length: 14 residues. This clone was seen a handful of times. Study processing details: How many nucleated cells were present was estimated from reference gene primer amplification. Method: immunoSEQ multiplex PCR; TCRdb's copy keeps in-frame clones and lacks some. The D gene and trimming were derived from the DNA, and the V and J assignments and clone size from that table. The sample consists of over 250,000 clones, under 90% of them appearing once.

Sequencing was done on a sample of peripheral blood. The source is a woman in her fifties or sixties who had recovered from COVID-19. The V gene is TRBV3-1 (or the pseudogene TRBV3-2), the J gene TRBJ2-2; the D gene is possibly TRBD2 (5 bases). CDR3 DNA sequence: TGTGCCAGCAGCCAAAGGCGGGACACCGGGGAGCTGTTTTTT. It is translated as CASSQRRDTGELFF.